What follows describes a single T cell receptor beta chain. Its matching antigen is unknown. The data were produced by immunoSEQ multiplex PCR, yet TCRdb's version contains in-frame clones alone and is incomplete. The sample has 100,000 to 150,000 clones; roughly 89% are singletons. The CDR3 length is 16 residues. Germline V lookup: CDR1 SGHNT, CDR2 YENEEA. V lost 1 base, J lost 3 bases, and 16 bases lay in between. The data are from a study of T cell responses to AZD1222 COVID-19 vaccine. General study points: Just 5 to 7 AZD1222 recipients were seropositive at baseline. None of the repertoires were sampled until the peak T cell response had passed.

The chain links TRBV11-3 to TRBJ2-7; D is uncertain. The sequencing used peripheral blood, collected 28 days after the second AZD1222 dose. This receptor was taken from an adult who received the AZD1222 COVID-19 vaccine. The CDR3 DNA follows: TGTGCCAGCAGCTTAGTGGCCGCCGGCTTGGGCTACGAGCAGTACTTC. It encodes CASSLVAAGLGYEQYF.